This TCR beta chain was captured by sequencing in a study of shared clonotypes between healthy human individuals. As concerns this clone: The antigen is not known.

Findings of the study overall: Generation probabilities were higher for clonotypes shared across all four sorted-subset donors than for unshared ones.

In the study's own analysis: Filtering was not the same, since immunoSEQ gave junction-only sequences without quality scores. Measured with immunoSEQ multiplex PCR; TCRdb has only the in-frame clones, and not every one. The V and J calls and clone size were taken over from that table, and D and trimming were inferred from the DNA. The sample has under 200,000 clones, 85% to 95% seen once. The CDR3 contains 15 residues. Germline V gene data show CDR1 as MNHNS and CDR2 as SASEGT. V lost 2 bases to trimming and J lost 0 bases; unmatched junction nucleotides: 4. Sequenced sample: naive CD4+ T cells sorted from blood. Subset defined: CD45RA+ positively selected. This TCR derives from a woman aged 30 to 39 in good health. The chain has TRBV6-1 and TRBJ2-7; 7 nucleotides agree with TRBD2. The CDR3 region is CASSESTSVSYEQYF. CDR3 coding DNA: TGTGCCAGCAGTGAAAGTACTAGCGTCTCCTACGAGCAGTACTTC.